The 24 T cell receptor beta chains listed next were all sequenced from one sample in a study of blood T cell repertoires in COVID-19. Libraries were prepared by immunoSEQ multiplex PCR; TCRdb keeps only in-frame clonotypes and omits some of them. The table includes about 120,000 clones, about 87% detected once. Sequenced input: peripheral blood. All receptors come from a woman aged 65 to 85 with acute or convalescent COVID-19.

This rearrangement joins TRBV27 to TRBJ2-1; a possible D gene is TRBD2 (5 bases). The CDR3 length is 16 residues. V was pared by 6 bases and J by 0 bases, with 15 bases between. Germline CDR1 is MNHEY and CDR2 is SMNVEV (reference sequence). Written as DNA, the CDR3 is TGTGCCAGCAGCCGATCGGAGGTAGGCTCCTACAATGAGCAGTTCTTC. Protein sequence: CASSRSEVGSYNEQFF.

The chain recombines TRBV19 with TRBJ2-3, with TRBD1 matching 10 bases. Germline values: CDR1 LNHDA, CDR2 SQIVND (reference sequence). The CDR3 consists of 17 residues. V lost 5 bases, J lost 4 bases, and 12 bases stayed unmatched. The CDR3 bases are TGTGCCAGTAGTCCGATCCCCGGACAGGGGGGCCCAGATACGCAGTATTTT. Translation: CASSPIPGQGGPDTQYF.

This chain joins TRBV28 and TRBJ2-2; possibly TRBD1 for D (5 bases). The V end was cut by 6 bases, the J end by 1 base, with 9 bases between. This CDR3 is built from 14 residues. Germline CDR1 reads MDHEN; CDR2 reads SYDVKM. The CDR3 loop reads CASSSGQNTGELFF. In DNA form, the CDR3 reads TGTGCCAGCAGCTCCGGACAGAACACCGGGGAGCTGTTTTTT.

In DNA, the CDR3 is TGTGCCAGCAGTACGACAGGGGGGACTAATGAAAAACTGTTTTTT. Protein sequence: CASSTTGGTNEKLFF. The rearrangement uses TRBV6-5 and TRBJ1-4; 9 bases map to TRBD1. Germline V gene lookup returns CDR1 MNHEY and CDR2 SVGAGI. The CDR3 is 15 amino acids. V shed 5 bases and J 2 bases; nucleotides not matched to a gene: 3.

The V and J genes are TRBV6-5 and TRBJ2-7; 7 bases match TRBD1. Germline lookup yields CDR1 MNHEY and CDR2 SVGAGI. The length of the CDR3 is 12 residues. J was trimmed by 4 bases and V by 7 bases; bases with no gene match: 4. This CDR3 reads CASTRDSYEQYF. In DNA form, the CDR3 reads TGTGCCAGCACGAGGGACAGTTACGAGCAGTACTTC.

This clone was recorded a few times. J is TRBJ2-7 and V is TRBV5-1; 7 bases match TRBD2. Germline V gene sequence: CDR1 SGHRS, CDR2 YFSETQ. The CDR3 contains 13 residues. The V and J ends lost 2 bases and 7 bases, in that order; junction bases with no gene match: 6. The CDR3 spells CASSFLGEGEQYF. CDR3 DNA: TGCGCCAGCAGCTTCCTCGGGGAGGGGGAGCAGTACTTC.

A few counts support this clone. This rearrangement joins TRBV5-8 to TRBJ1-5, with D uncertain. Trimming took off 2 bases at V and 6 bases at J, with 21 bases between the two ends. The CDR3 length is 17 residues. In germline, CDR1 is SGHTS, CDR2 YDEGEE. The CDR3 DNA sequence: TGTGCCAGCAGCTTAACTCGAGGCCCCATAATTGGTCAGCCCCAGCATTTT. Amino acid sequence: CASSLTRGPIIGQPQHF.

This clone showed up just a few times. The chain recombines TRBV5-1 with TRBJ1-2; 7 positions match TRBD1. V shed 7 bases, J shed 5 bases, and the junction held 11 bases outside the gene matches. Germline V gene data show CDR1 as SGHRS and CDR2 as YFSETQ. The CDR3 is 14 amino acids. The CDR3 region has the DNA TGCGCCAGCGAGAGGAGGGACAGTCTTTATGGCTACACCTTC. As protein: CASERRDSLYGYTF.

This clone was seen a single time. V is TRBV27 and J is TRBJ1-6, with D possibly being TRBD1 (5 bases). From germline, CDR1 is MNHEY and CDR2 SMNVEV (reference sequence). The CDR3 loop spans 17 amino acids. Trimming stripped 5 bases from V and 9 bases from J, with 23 bases between. CDR3 protein: CASSGGGKGRAPSPLHF. CDR3 nucleotides: TGTGCCAGCAGTGGCGGGGGAAAGGGCAGAGCCCCTTCACCCCTCCACTTT.

This clone was detected only once. The CDR3 is CASSPGLAGDETQYF. CDR3 DNA: TGCGCCAGCAGCCCAGGACTAGCGGGGGACGAGACCCAGTACTTC. This chain uses TRBV5-1 with TRBJ2-5; TRBD2 agrees at 13 bases. V lost 4 bases to trimming and J lost 5 bases; unmatched junction nucleotides: 5. Germline assignment: CDR1 SGHRS and CDR2 YFSETQ. The CDR3 sequence is 15 residues long.

V and J are TRBV6-5 and TRBJ1-1, with a tentative D call TRBD1 (6 bases). Trimming cost V 6 bases and J 0 bases, with 8 bases left between them. This CDR3 contains 13 residues. Germline assignment: CDR1 MNHEY and CDR2 SVGAGI. Here the CDR3 DNA reads TGTGCCAGCAGGGGGACACTGAACACTGAAGCTTTCTTT. Protein sequence: CASRGTLNTEAFF.

This clone came up many times. V and J are TRBV21-1 and TRBJ2-2; the table calls TRBD1, which could not be checked here. TRBV21-1 is termed a pseudogene. The CDR3 sequence is 18 residues long. The CDR3 spells CASNTRGPGTHEHRGAVF. DNA of the CDR3: TGTGCCAGCAACACTAGGGGGCCAGGGACCCACGAACACCGGGGAGCTGTTTTT.

CDR3 loop: CASSSPGVAKNIQYF. CDR3 nucleotides: TGTGCCAGCAGCTCCCCAGGTGTAGCCAAAAACATTCAGTACTTC. The J gene is TRBJ2-4, the V gene TRBV13, with D unclear. Looked up from germline, CDR1 is PRHDT and CDR2 is FYEKMQ (reference sequence). The V end was cut by 4 bases, the J end by 0 bases, with 10 bases between. The length of the CDR3 is 15 residues.

This clone was found once. The chain has TRBV6-5 and TRBJ2-5, with a tentative D call TRBD2 (6 bases). The CDR3 covers 11 residues. Germline-derived CDR1 and CDR2 are MNHEY and SVGAGI. The CDR3 DNA reads TGTGCGAGCGTCGGGAGAGAGACCCAGTACTTC. It yields the protein CASVGRETQYF.

As concerns this clone: At one end, the junction sequence differs from germline, possibly due to a read error. The J gene is TRBJ2-7, the V gene TRBV4-2; no reliable D call. The CDR3 loop spans 8 amino acids. Germline V gene data show CDR1 as LGHNA and CDR2 as YNFKEQ. The CDR3 sequence is CASSHRVF. CDR3 nucleotides: TGTGCCAGCAGCCACCGGGTCTTC.

DNA of the CDR3: TGCGCCAGCCGGCACGCGGGGCCCACCGGGGAGCTGTTTTTT. Translating it yields CASRHAGPTGELFF. The V gene is TRBV5-1, the J gene TRBJ2-2; TRBD2 is a possible D gene (6 bases). Germline loops: CDR1 SGHRS, CDR2 YFSETQ. The CDR3 totals 14 residues. V lost 7 bases and J 4 bases, leaving 14 bases between the germline ends.

The chain has TRBV7-2 and TRBJ2-7; D remains ambiguous. The CDR3 runs to 13 residues. Germline V gives CDR1 SGHTA, CDR2 FQGNSA. V shed 5 bases and J shed 3 bases, with 11 bases lying between them. Here the CDR3 reads CASSTRQNYEQYF. The CDR3 DNA sequence: TGTGCCAGCAGCACCCGACAAAACTACGAGCAGTACTTC.

Here the CDR3 reads CASRTTGYTEAFF. CDR3 DNA sequence: TGTGCCAGCAGGACGACCGGGTACACTGAAGCTTTCTTT. The chain has TRBV3-1 (or the pseudogene TRBV3-2) and TRBJ1-1; D gene ambiguous. Germline V lookup: CDR1 LGHDT, CDR2 YNNKEL (reference sequence). Between the trimmed V and J ends, which lost 6 bases and 3 bases, there was a span of 11 bases. The CDR3 runs 13 residues.

The chain couples TRBV14 to TRBJ2-1; 9 positions match TRBD2. There are 15 residues in the CDR3. Trimming at V came to 1 base and at J to 7 bases, leaving 5 bases not matched to a gene. The germline CDR1 and CDR2 sequences are SGHDN and FVKESK. CDR3 DNA sequence: TGTGCCAGCAGCCAAGTCGGCGGGGGGGTTAATGAGCAGTTCTTC. Translating gives CASSQVGGGVNEQFF.

CDR3 sequence: CASSLAGADEQYF. The DNA of the CDR3 is TGTGCCAGCAGTTTAGCGGGAGCAGACGAGCAGTACTTC. The V call is TRBV12-3 or TRBV12-4, the J call TRBJ2-7, with a weak D call TRBD2 (5 bases). Trimming cost V 0 bases and J 5 bases, with 8 bases left between them. This CDR3 contains 13 residues.

The chain employs TRBV28 and TRBJ1-2; D gene ambiguous. V shed 3 bases and J shed 8 bases, with 16 bases lying between them. Germline V CDR1 and CDR2: MDHEN, SYDVKM. The CDR3 runs 14 residues. CDR3 sequence: CASSFIDSLAGYTF. As DNA, the CDR3 is TGTGCCAGCAGTTTTATTGACTCCCTCGCGGGCTACACCTTC.

This sequence joins TRBV9 and TRBJ1-2; 8 bases align to TRBD1. Germline values: CDR1 SGDLS, CDR2 YYNGEE. The CDR3 has 13 amino acids. V shed 0 bases and J 6 bases; nucleotides not matched to a gene: 1. The CDR3 DNA reads TGTGCCAGCAGCGTAGAGACAGGGGATGGCTACACCTTC. Its translation is CASSVETGDGYTF.

The chain joins TRBV9 to TRBJ1-4; TRBD1 matches at 11 bases. The length of the CDR3 is 13 residues. After removal of 6 bases from V and 8 bases from J, the junction contained 3 bases not matched to a gene. The germline V gene encodes CDR1 SGDLS and CDR2 YYNGEE. The CDR3 loop is CASKGQGVEKLFF. CDR3 sequence (DNA): TGTGCCAGCAAGGGACAGGGGGTAGAAAAACTGTTTTTT.

This chain connects TRBV11-2 to TRBJ2-7; D gene ambiguous. This CDR3 contains 19 residues. CDR1 and CDR2 (germline): SGHAT, FQNNGV. Trimming cost V 4 bases and J 3 bases, with 28 bases left between them. The CDR3 coding sequence is TGTGCCAGCAGCTCAATTAAGGAGCACTACTTAGTGGTACGCTACGAGCAGTACTTC. It codes for CASSSIKEHYLVVRYEQYF. Supplemented by reference TRBV11-2 and TRBJ2-7, the full variable domain reads EAGVAQSPRYKIIEKRQSVAFWCNPISGHATLYWYQQILGQGPKLLIQFQNNGVVDDSQLPKDRFSAERLKGVDSTLKIQPAKLEDSAVYLCASSSIKEHYLVVRYEQYFGPGTRLTVT.